This T cell receptor beta chain was sequenced for a study of cytomegalovirus exposure and HLA in healthy donors. For this clone: The target antigen is unknown.

General observations from the study: Evidence from a later analysis indicated that most CMV-associated TCR beta chains looked HLA-restricted.

Germline V gives CDR1 LNHDA, CDR2 SQIVND (reference sequence). The V and J ends lost 3 bases and 4 bases, in that order; junction bases with no gene match: 11. The CDR3 length is 16 residues. In the PCR, 60 Vbeta and 13 Jbeta primers were used. Produced via immunoSEQ multiplex PCR; TCRdb's table is partial and in-frame only. The data hold 140,000 to 150,000 clones, with about four fifths observed a single time. The sequence came from a man aged 35 to 55 in good health and CMV-seronegative. The sample was PBMCs. The chain combines TRBV19 with TRBJ1-2, with 7 bases fitting TRBD1. In nucleotides, the CDR3 is TGTGCCAGTAGTATCTTCCCCCGACAGGGCGGCTATGGCTACACCTTC. Its protein is CASSIFPRQGGYGYTF.